The 14 T cell receptor beta chains reported below all come from one sample, sequenced in a study of blood T cell repertoires in COVID-19. Repertoires were generated with immunoSEQ multiplex PCR, while TCRdb's copy carries only in-frame clones and drops some. The sample has over 80,000 clones; approximately 91% are singletons. Sequenced: peripheral blood. The receptors were gathered from a man between 65 and 79 years old with acute or convalescent COVID-19.

The chain recombines TRBV18 with TRBJ1-6; 7 bases map to TRBD1. Per germline, CDR1 KGHSH and CDR2 LQKENI. The CDR3 has 15 residues. Trimming took 2 bases from V and 2 from J; bases not matched to a gene: 0. Here the CDR3 reads CASSPGTAYNSPLHF. CDR3 in DNA: TGTGCCAGCTCACCAGGGACAGCCTATAATTCACCCCTCCACTTT.

A remark on this clone: Its ends do not fully match the called genes, so a read error is possible. V gene TRBV3-1 (or the pseudogene TRBV3-2) combines with J gene TRBJ1-1; D gene uncertain. Germline assignment: CDR1 LGHDT and CDR2 YNNKEL (reference sequence). This CDR3 region has 13 residues. CDR3 in amino acids: CASSQRDSTGAFF. The CDR3 bases are TGTGCCAGCAGCCAAAGAGATTCTACTGGAGCTTTCTTT.

The gene calls are TRBV19 and TRBJ2-1; 8 bases are shared with TRBD2. With V trimmed by 6 bases and J by 9 bases, 13 bases remained unmatched. The V gene's germline CDR1 is LNHDA and CDR2 SQIVND (reference sequence). The CDR3 has 15 residues. DNA of the CDR3: TGTGCCAGTAGCCGTAGCGGGAATGCTATAACTGAGCAGTTCTTC. Translating it yields CASSRSGNAITEQFF.

The chain has TRBV28 and TRBJ1-4; D perhaps matches TRBD1 (5 bases). Germline CDR1 reads MDHEN; CDR2 reads SYDVKM. Trimming shortened V by 5 bases and J by 2 bases, and 18 bases separated the two germline ends. CDR3 length equals 17 residues. The CDR3 DNA is TGTGCCAGCAGTCTCGCTCACGGACAATATACTAATGAAAAACTGTTTTTT. It yields the protein CASSLAHGQYTNEKLFF.

Written as DNA, the CDR3 is TGTGCCAGCAGCTTGGCACAGGGGGCGGGCTACACCTTC. Translated, it gives CASSLAQGAGYTF. V and J are TRBV5-6 and TRBJ1-2, with TRBD1 identical over 9 bases. After removal of 0 bases from V and 8 bases from J, the junction contained 2 bases not matched to a gene. The CDR3 covers 13 residues. Germline V gene sequence: CDR1 SGHDT, CDR2 YYEEEE.

V gene TRBV19 combines with J gene TRBJ1-2; D is undetermined. The CDR3 has 13 amino acids. In germline, CDR1 is LNHDA, CDR2 SQIVND (reference sequence). V was pared by 6 bases and J by 5 bases, with 13 bases between. The CDR3 loop is CASSPSGEYGYTF. In DNA form, the CDR3 reads TGTGCCAGTAGCCCCTCTGGGGAGTATGGCTACACCTTC.

The J gene is TRBJ2-2, the V gene TRBV5-6; D gene ambiguous. Between the trimmed V and J ends, which lost 3 bases and 6 bases, there was a span of 21 bases. The germline CDR1 and CDR2 sequences are SGHDT and YYEEEE. The CDR3 totals 17 residues. CDR3 protein: CASSSLPRVGRAGELFF. DNA of the CDR3: TGTGCCAGCAGCTCCCTTCCTCGGGTTGGTAGAGCCGGGGAGCTGTTTTTT.

The chain couples TRBV12-3 or TRBV12-4 to TRBJ2-1; tentative D call: TRBD2 (6 bases). The CDR3 covers 11 residues. Trimming stripped 6 bases from V and 15 bases from J, with 15 bases between. CDR3: CASSQGPGVFF. The CDR3 DNA is TGTGCCAGCAGCCAGGGACCGGGAGTGTTCTTC.

DNA of the CDR3: TGTGCCAGCAGCGCCTTCTCGGACAGGGTAAGAAGGAGCAATCAGCCCCAGCATTTT. Translating it yields CASSAFSDRVRRSNQPQHF. The genes are TRBV28 and TRBJ1-5; TRBD1 matches 8 bases. The length of the CDR3 is 19 residues. The V segment lost 6 bases and the J segment 1 base; nucleotides outside the gene matches: 17. CDR1 and CDR2 from the germline V gene are MDHEN and SYDVKM.

This clone has more than one count but fewer than ten. The V and J genes are TRBV14 and TRBJ2-1, with 9 bases fitting TRBD2. The CDR3 is made up of 17 amino acids. V lost 4 bases and J lost 6; bases outside the gene matches: 13. Germline V gene sequence: CDR1 SGHDN, CDR2 FVKESK. This CDR3 is CASSPLRGGRATNEQFF. CDR3 coding DNA: TGTGCCAGCAGCCCCCTGCGGGGCGGGAGGGCCACCAATGAGCAGTTCTTC.

This clone has just a few counts. V usage is TRBV6-2 or TRBV6-3 and J usage is TRBJ1-2; D perhaps matches TRBD1 (5 bases). CDR3 length: 15 residues. Between the trimmed V and J ends, which lost 2 bases and 9 bases, there was a span of 19 bases. Germline V CDR1 and CDR2: MNHEY, SVGEGT. CDR3 DNA: TGTGCCAGCAGTTACGGGGCTGTTGGGGTCCCAAGCTACACCTTC. This translates into CASSYGAVGVPSYTF.

The J gene is TRBJ2-7, the V gene TRBV28, with D unresolved. This CDR3 is 13 amino acids long. Trimming pared 6 bases from V and 2 bases from J, leaving 11 bases between. Germline-derived CDR1 and CDR2 are MDHEN and SYDVKM. The CDR3 region has the DNA TGTGCCAGCAGCCCACCGCCTACCTACGAGCAGTACTTC. Residues: CASSPPPTYEQYF.

V gene TRBV2 combines with J gene TRBJ2-3; 8 bases align to TRBD2. CDR3 length: 18 residues. V lost 3 bases to trimming and J lost 0 bases; unmatched junction nucleotides: 11. The germline gives CDR1 SNHLY, CDR2 FYNNEI. Here the CDR3 reads CASSEIAGRGSSTDTQYF. The CDR3 coding sequence is TGTGCCAGCAGTGAGATAGCGGGGAGGGGATCTAGCACAGATACGCAGTATTTT.

Only one count was recorded for this clone. The rearrangement links TRBV2 to TRBJ1-1; no reliable D call. V was pared by 1 base and J by 4 bases, with 7 bases between. Germline V gives CDR1 SNHLY, CDR2 FYNNEI. The CDR3 loop spans 13 amino acids. CDR3 nucleotides: TGTGCCAGCAGTGAAGGGCCGTTCACTGAAGCTTTCTTT. It codes for CASSEGPFTEAFF.